A single sample gave rise to the 8 T cell receptor beta chains below, sequenced in a study of regulatory T cells in long-lasting Graves disease. Building the TCR beta libraries relied on iRepertoire HTBI primers, and CDR3 regions underwent Arm-PCR. From the multiplex PCR reads, TCRdb called clonotypes with MiXCR, one entry per CDR3 protein. This repertoire shows 310,000 or so distinct CDR3 sequences, around 20% found once; its top ten account for approximately 31%. Time point noted: persistent/refractory GD, antithyroid drugs over 5 years with positive TRAb. Making the TCR library involved RNA that had been extracted from PBMCs. Sample: peripheral blood mononuclear cells (PBMCs), taken when the disease was refractory, from a patient treated with antithyroid drugs. All receptors derive from a female donor with Graves disease.

This clonotype has more than one count but fewer than ten. The genes are TRBV5-1 and TRBJ1-1; tentatively, D is TRBD1 (5 bases). Germline CDR1 and CDR2: SGHRS and YFSETQ. The V end lost 4 bases, the J end lost 1 base, and 14 bases lay between the germline ends. The CDR3 runs to 15 residues. The CDR3 DNA sequence: TGCGCCAGCAGCCTACGGGACCTGGCGAACACTGAAGCTTTCTTT. It is translated as CASSLRDLANTEAFF.

This rearrangement joins TRBV5-1 to TRBJ2-7, with 11 positions matching TRBD1. There are 14 residues in the CDR3. V dropped 4 bases and J dropped 3; count of bases not matched to a gene: 3. Germline assignment: CDR1 SGHRS and CDR2 YFSETQ. The CDR3 nucleotides read TGCGCCAGCAGCGACGGGACAGGGGGCTACGAGCAGTACTTC. Translating gives CASSDGTGGYEQYF.

This clonotype was observed at least ten times. The rearrangement links TRBV11-2 to TRBJ1-1, with 7 bases that match TRBD1. Per germline, CDR1 SGHAT and CDR2 FQNNGV. The length of the CDR3 is 17 residues. V gave up 8 bases and J gave up 0 bases; unmatched junction bases: 15. The CDR3 nucleotides are TGTGCCAGCTCCGCTCAAAACAGGGGCCTCATGAACACTGAAGCTTTCTTT. Translating gives CASSAQNRGLMNTEAFF.

This chain links TRBV20-1 with TRBJ2-7; possibly TRBD2 for D (6 bases). The ends were cut back, 1 base at V and 6 bases at J, with 19 bases in the middle. Germline V gene sequence: CDR1 DFQATT, CDR2 SNEGSKA (reference sequence). This CDR3 has 15 amino acids. CDR3 sequence reads: CSARGQGLRSSEQYF. In nucleotides, the CDR3 is TGCAGTGCTAGAGGCCAGGGACTCCGATCATCCGAGCAGTACTTC.

This clonotype appeared many times. V is TRBV12-5 and J is TRBJ2-5; D is unresolved. The CDR3 has 14 residues. Germline loops: CDR1 LGHNT, CDR2 FRNRAP. The V end lost 4 bases, the J end lost 4 bases, and 13 bases lay between the germline ends. The CDR3 spells CASGYPTGVETQYF. CDR3 coding DNA: TGTGCTAGTGGTTACCCCACGGGCGTAGAGACCCAGTACTTC. Complete variable domain (other parts from reference TRBV12-5 and TRBJ2-5): DARVTQTPRHKVTEMGQEVTMRCQPILGHNTVFWYRQTMMQGLELLAYFRNRAPLDDSGMPKDRFSAEMPDATLATLKIQPSEPRDSAVYFCASGYPTGVETQYFGPGTRLLVL.

In its sample, this clonotype was seen many times. V is TRBV3-1 and J is TRBJ1-2; a possible D gene is TRBD1 (5 bases). Deletions cut 4 bases from V and 12 bases from J, with 18 bases between. This CDR3 contains 13 residues. The germline V gene encodes CDR1 LGHDT and CDR2 YNNKEL (reference sequence). This chain's CDR3 is CASSLTNSKGHTF. CDR3 DNA sequence: TGTGCCAGCAGCCTAACAAACTCCAAGGGGCACACCTTC. The whole variable domain, remainder taken from reference TRBV3-1 and TRBJ1-2, is DTAVSQTPKYLVTQMGNDKSIKCEQNLGHDTMYWYKQDSKKFLKIMFSYNNKELIINETVPNRFSPKSPDKAHLNLHINSLELGDSAVYFCASSLTNSKGHTFGSGTRLTVV.

The chain uses TRBV4-2 and TRBJ2-7, with D maybe TRBD1 (5 bases). The germline V and J ends were trimmed by 0 bases and 6 bases, with 18 bases remaining between them. Germline CDR1 LGHNA, CDR2 YNFKEQ. The CDR3 is 16 amino acids. This chain's CDR3 is CASSQDSPLRGSEQYF. CDR3 nucleotide sequence: TGTGCCAGCAGCCAAGATTCCCCTTTAAGGGGCTCCGAGCAGTACTTC.

The chain employs TRBV29-1 and TRBJ2-3; D gene ambiguous. Germline CDR1 SQVTM, CDR2 ANQGSEA. The CDR3 is 13 residues long. V gave up 5 bases and J gave up 2 bases, with 11 bases separating them. In nucleotides, the CDR3 is TGCAGCGTTCTTACCGGCATCACAGATACGCAGTATTTT. It translates to CSVLTGITDTQYF.